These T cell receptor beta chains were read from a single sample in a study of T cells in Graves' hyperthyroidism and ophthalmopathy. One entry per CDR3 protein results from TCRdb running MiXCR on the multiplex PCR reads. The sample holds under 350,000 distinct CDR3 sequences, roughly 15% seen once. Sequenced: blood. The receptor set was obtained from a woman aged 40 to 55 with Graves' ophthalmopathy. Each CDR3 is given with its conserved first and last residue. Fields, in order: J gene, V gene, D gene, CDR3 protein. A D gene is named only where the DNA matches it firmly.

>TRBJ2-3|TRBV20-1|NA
CSASRRAGSQANQYF
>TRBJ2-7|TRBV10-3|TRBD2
CAINSGSSEQYF
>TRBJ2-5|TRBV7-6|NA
CASSLGTGAKETQYF
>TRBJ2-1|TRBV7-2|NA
CASSRTYNEQFF
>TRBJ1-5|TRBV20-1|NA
CSAEREAGLNQPQHF
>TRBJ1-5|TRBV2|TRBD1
CASRRDRDGNQPQHF
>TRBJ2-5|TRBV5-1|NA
CASSLFMGKPETQYF
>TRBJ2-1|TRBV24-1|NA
CATSDSPGGSQTGNEQFF
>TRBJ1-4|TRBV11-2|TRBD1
CASSTMDRGGEKLFF
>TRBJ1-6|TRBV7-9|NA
CASERTVRGNSPLHF
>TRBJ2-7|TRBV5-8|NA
CASSFMTGPSYEQYF
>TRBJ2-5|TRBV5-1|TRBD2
CASSSGLAGHSYQETQYF
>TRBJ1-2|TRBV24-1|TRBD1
CATSDAGNRGSNYGYTF
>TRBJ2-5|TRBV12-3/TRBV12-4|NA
CASSLDFEETQYF
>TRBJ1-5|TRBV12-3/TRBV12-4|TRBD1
CASRQGTHLSNQPQHF
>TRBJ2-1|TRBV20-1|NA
CSARITSSYNEQFF
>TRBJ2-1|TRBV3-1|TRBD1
CASSTRQGVYLNEQFF
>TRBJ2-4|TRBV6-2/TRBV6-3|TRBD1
CASSYSTGSLTKNIQYF
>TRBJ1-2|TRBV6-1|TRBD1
CASSYKGQGVRDGYTF
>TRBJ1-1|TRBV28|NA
CASSFGGDTEAFF
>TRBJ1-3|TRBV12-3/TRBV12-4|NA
CASCAVGGSGNTIYF
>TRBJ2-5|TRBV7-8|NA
CASSLASWKWTQYF
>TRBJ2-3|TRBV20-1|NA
CSATTAGRRTQYF
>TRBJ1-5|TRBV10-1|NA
CASSRSRVGQPQHF
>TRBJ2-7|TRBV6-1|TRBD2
CASSGTSGGYEQYF
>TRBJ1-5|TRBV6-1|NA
CASSPQQHQPQHF
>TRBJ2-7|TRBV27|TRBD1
CASESNDRGPDEQYF
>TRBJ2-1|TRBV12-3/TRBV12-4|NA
CASSLLGYNEQFF
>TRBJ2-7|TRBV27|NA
CASSPGRAYEQYF
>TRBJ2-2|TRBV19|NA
CASRDYRGTGELFF
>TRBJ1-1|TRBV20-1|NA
CSARGGGAMNTEAFF
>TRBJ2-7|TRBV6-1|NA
CASRETGKSSYEQYF
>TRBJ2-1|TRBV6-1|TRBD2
CASSGYGTSGSDEQFF
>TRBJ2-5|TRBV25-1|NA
CASSEAGRTYQETQYF
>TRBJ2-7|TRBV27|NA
CASSLGLTYEQYF
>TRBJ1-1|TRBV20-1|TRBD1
CSASPGQGGSEAFF
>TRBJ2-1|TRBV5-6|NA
CASTLKASKKDEQFF
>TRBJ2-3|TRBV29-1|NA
CSAGLGSSTDTQYF
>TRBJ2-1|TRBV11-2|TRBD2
CASSLRVGGRSYNEQFF
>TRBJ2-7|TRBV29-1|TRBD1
CSVTRRQGQTDEQYF
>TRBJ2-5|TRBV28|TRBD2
CASSLDSRFASGSIDEAQYF